This is a list of T cell receptor beta chains from one sample in a study of human versus mouse CDR3 diversity and MHC coevolution. The data were produced by immunoSEQ multiplex PCR, yet TCRdb's version contains in-frame clones alone and is incomplete. The sample consists of about 73,000 clones, 85% to 95% of them appearing once. Sequencing input: naive CD4+ T cells from blood. Every receptor here comes from a person aged 30-70 years in good health. Each CDR3 is given with its conserved first and last residue.

V: TRBV6-5
CDR3: CASSYGLGSYGYTF

V: TRBV15
CDR3: CATSRDLSGSETQYF

V: TRBV5-4
CDR3: CASSSGTHITDTQYF

V: TRBV27
CDR3: CASSLGTGRYGYTF

V: TRBV7-6
CDR3: CASSLSGTSGGYEQYF

V: TRBV30
CDR3: CAWTPGLGPAFF

V: TRBV6-4
CDR3: CASSVDRGRDQPQHF

V: TRBV7-9
CDR3: CASSLPPTGESGNTIYF

V: TRBV6-1
CDR3: CASRHRDYGYTF

V: TRBV6-5
CDR3: CASSSTSGRTSYEQYF

V: TRBV6-5
CDR3: CASSRQGKETQYF

V: TRBV29-1
CDR3: CSVTGLYNTGELFF

V: TRBV4-2
CDR3: CASSQASRSGNEQFF

V: TRBV28
CDR3: CASSRSGGNEQFF

V: TRBV19
CDR3: CASSIGALNQPQHF

V: TRBV11-2
CDR3: CASSLDQFNTEAFF

V: TRBV10-2
CDR3: CASSLRLAESGTQYF

V: TRBV15
CDR3: CATSSYALSNYGYTF

V: TRBV9
CDR3: CASSPRLGRGHNEQFF

V: TRBV30
CDR3: CAWSLFLAGGGDNEQFF

V: TRBV11-2
CDR3: CASSPQRGVGNTIYF

V: TRBV27
CDR3: CASSSPSRGRNTEAFF

V: TRBV28
CDR3: CASTTGRAPLHF

V: TRBV21-1
CDR3: CASSKNRTDRQNTEAFF

V: TRBV5-1
CDR3: CASSSEGPETQYF

V: TRBV7-9
CDR3: CASKPFLADTEAFF

V: TRBV2
CDR3: CASSDTPPGGEIYGYTF

V: TRBV11-1
CDR3: CASSAYMTEAFF

V: TRBV11-3
CDR3: CASSRGGVNEQFF

V: TRBV5-4
CDR3: CASSLGQVQETQYF

V: TRBV18
CDR3: CASSPRQALDTEAFF

V: TRBV28
CDR3: CASSFTGDYGYTF

V: TRBV6-1
CDR3: CAGSVWYTGTSNTGELFF

V: TRBV19
CDR3: CASTSRTGISSPQHF

V: TRBV6-5
CDR3: CASSYSRGSGANVLTF

V: TRBV5-1
CDR3: CASSYLPGMNNEQFF

V: TRBV18
CDR3: CASRRSGKNDEQYF

V: TRBV19
CDR3: CASIGQGASGYTF

V: TRBV10-3
CDR3: CAIRPGQGEATNEKLFF

V: TRBV6-4
CDR3: CASNHRGQHF

V: TRBV19
CDR3: CASKRTANTGELFF

V: TRBV6-1
CDR3: CASSEVRNTEAFF

V: TRBV4-1
CDR3: CASSQEGTSVRNTIYF

V: TRBV6-1
CDR3: CASTENTNQPQHF

V: TRBV30
CDR3: CAWSHRSNEKLFF

V: TRBV30
CDR3: CAWSDGVEQYF

V: TRBV2
CDR3: CASKKGDSAQETQYF

V: TRBV7-3
CDR3: CASSLAGDVNYGYTF

V: TRBV19
CDR3: CASSTIFQGRFQPQHF

V: TRBV19
CDR3: CASSADPGQGNSPLHF

V: TRBV5-8
CDR3: CASSHRVPSSGNTIYF

V: TRBV6-6
CDR3: CASSLDRGTYGYTF

V: TRBV5-1
CDR3: CASSSGTGDYEQYF